Listed below are T cell receptor beta chains from one sample, sequenced in a study of T cell responses to AZD1222 COVID-19 vaccine. Repertoires were generated with immunoSEQ multiplex PCR, while TCRdb's copy carries only in-frame clones and drops some. This sample has about 140,000 clones; approximately 92% occur once, and the top ten carry roughly 7.1%. Specimen: peripheral blood, collected 28 days after the second AZD1222 dose. Receptors originate from an adult who received the AZD1222 COVID-19 vaccine. CDR3s include the opening cysteine and the closing phenylalanine or tryptophan.

TRBV2	TRBJ1-2	CASSVDGNYGYTF
TRBV29-1	TRBJ1-1	CSVYSQGAAFF
TRBV2	TRBJ2-5	CASTTQGGGETQYF
TRBV7-6	TRBJ1-3	CASSLAPGPGVPGNTIYF
TRBV5-1	TRBJ1-2	CASSLAPGGSGYTF
TRBV6-5	TRBJ1-5	CASSYLRGAQPQHF
TRBV5-1	TRBJ1-1	CASSLYRGTTEAFF
TRBV27	TRBJ1-4	CASTLSEKLFF
TRBV13	TRBJ2-1	CASSQAPGLARNEQFF
TRBV9	TRBJ2-3	CASTTGTDDTQYF
TRBV4-1	TRBJ1-6	CASSQGGTGNSPLHF
TRBV21-1	TRBJ2-3	CASSKKERGQGDTQYF
TRBV7-2	TRBJ1-5	CASSSDRSNQPQHF
TRBV15	TRBJ1-1	CATSRVDRAEAFF
TRBV6-5	TRBJ1-4	CASRRTDFEKLFF
TRBV11-2	TRBJ2-7	CASSLDQGPYEQYF
TRBV5-4	TRBJ2-7	CASSQIAAGTREQYF
TRBV7-9	TRBJ2-5	CASSFSGLARQETQYF
TRBV7-9	TRBJ1-1	CASRTGGDSFF
TRBV5-5	TRBJ1-6	CASSFHGQGRNSPLHF
TRBV2	TRBJ2-1	CASRKDRSLSYNEQFF
TRBV5-6	TRBJ1-6	CASSLGVAYNSPLHF
TRBV18	TRBJ1-1	CASSPPSGNTEAFF
TRBV9	TRBJ1-1	CASSVGLGLNTEAFF
TRBV19	TRBJ1-1	CASSIGQGANTEAFF
TRBV28	TRBJ2-7	CASSLFGGGFPYEQYF
TRBV29-1	TRBJ1-2	CSVGLGQDTNYGYTF
TRBV11-2	TRBJ2-2	CASSSLAGVNTGELFF
TRBV6-1	TRBJ1-2	CASSEYGSRNYGYTF
TRBV2	TRBJ2-7	CASSPQGFGEQYF
TRBV29-1	TRBJ2-3	CSVEGAGGPSDTQYF
TRBV4-2	TRBJ2-5	CASSQERGGQETQYF
TRBV7-2	TRBJ1-2	CASSPMGYGYTF
TRBV28	TRBJ1-2	CASVAVNYGYTF
TRBV19	TRBJ1-5	CASSIGQGYQPQHF
TRBV3-1/TRBV3-2	TRBJ1-4	CASSQVIGSNEKLFF
TRBV27	TRBJ2-7	CASSSFGGYEQYF
TRBV28	TRBJ1-5	CASRTTGQGANQPQHF
TRBV30	TRBJ1-6	CACDREDNSPLHF
TRBV5-1	TRBJ1-1	CASSFGQGVAEAFF
TRBV19	TRBJ2-1	CASSIGTGNYEQFF
TRBV19	TRBJ1-2	CATSDRTPAYGYTF
TRBV7-9	TRBJ1-2	CASSDLPVYGYTF
TRBV21-1	TRBJ1-2	CASSKLKATGGDYGYTF
TRBV6-5	TRBJ2-7	CASSPAHGAYEQYF
TRBV30	TRBJ1-2	CAWRGTEEQANYGYTF
TRBV27	TRBJ1-1	CASSSTPVSGTEAFF
TRBV10-1	TRBJ1-1	CASILTRTGGPTEAFF
TRBV30	TRBJ2-7	CAWSVTRDSFSYEQYF
TRBV28	TRBJ1-1	CASSFLVMGQGRGTEAFF
TRBV5-4	TRBJ2-7	CASSLDPGQVYEQYF
TRBV28	TRBJ1-5	CASSPRRIAQPQHF
TRBV4-1	TRBJ2-3	CASSQDGRLLYF
TRBV7-9	TRBJ1-2	CASSLDLGSGYTF
TRBV2	TRBJ1-2	CASSDRGATNVYGYTF